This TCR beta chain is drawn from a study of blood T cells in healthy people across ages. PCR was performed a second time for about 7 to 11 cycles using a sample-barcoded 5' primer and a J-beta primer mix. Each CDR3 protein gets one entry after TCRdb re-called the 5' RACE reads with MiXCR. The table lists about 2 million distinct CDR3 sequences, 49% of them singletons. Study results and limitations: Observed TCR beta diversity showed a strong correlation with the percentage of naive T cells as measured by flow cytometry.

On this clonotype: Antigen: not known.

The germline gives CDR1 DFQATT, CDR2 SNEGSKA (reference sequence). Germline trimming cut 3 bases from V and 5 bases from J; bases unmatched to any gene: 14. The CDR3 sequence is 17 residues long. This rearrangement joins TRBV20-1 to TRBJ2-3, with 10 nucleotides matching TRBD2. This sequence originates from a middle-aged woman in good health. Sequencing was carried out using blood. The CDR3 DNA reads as TGCAGTGCTAGTTTCCTGAGCGGGGGGGCTTATGGAGATACGCAGTATTTT. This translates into CSASFLSGGAYGDTQYF.